Each of the 31 T cell receptor beta chains below was sequenced from the same sample in a study of OX40 agonist ivuxolimab in advanced cancers. The data were produced by immunoSEQ multiplex PCR, yet TCRdb's version contains in-frame clones alone and is incomplete. The table includes 70,000 to 95,000 clones, 85% to 90% detected once. The sequences come from CD4+ or CD8+ T cells sorted from blood, collected in a trial of the OX40 agonist ivuxolimab. These receptors originate from an adult with an advanced solid tumor such as melanoma, head and neck, liver or kidney cancer.

This chain connects TRBV29-1 to TRBJ1-2, with 8 bases lining up with TRBD1. V lost 6 bases and J lost 2; bases outside the gene matches: 8. CDR1 and CDR2 (germline): SQVTM, ANQGSEA. The CDR3 consists of 14 residues. In DNA, the CDR3 is TGCAGCGTCCCCGGGACAGGCTCGAACTATGGCTACACCTTC. Its translation is CSVPGTGSNYGYTF. Filled out from reference TRBV29-1 and TRBJ1-2, the complete variable domain reads SAVISQKPSRDICQRGTSLTIQCQVDSQVTMMFWYRQQPGQSLTLIATANQGSEATYESGFVIDKFPISRPNLTFSTLTVSNMSPEDSSIYLCSVPGTGSNYGYTFGSGTRLTVV.

This clone was seen a single time. The rearrangement links TRBV2 to TRBJ1-6; D is ambiguous. Germline V CDR1 and CDR2: SNHLY, FYNNEI. Between the trimmed V and J ends, which lost 3 bases and 10 bases, there was a span of 16 bases. The CDR3 is 15 amino acids. The CDR3 DNA sequence: TGTGCCAGCAGTGATTTATCCGGGGAACACTCACCCCTCCACTTT. It translates to CASSDLSGEHSPLHF.

V gene TRBV5-4 combines with J gene TRBJ2-7; the D gene is possibly TRBD2 (6 bases). Trimming cost V 2 bases and J 1 base, with 13 bases left between them. This CDR3 is built from 15 residues. The germline CDR1 and CDR2 sequences are SGHNT and YYREEE (reference sequence). The CDR3 sequence: CASSLKVGGSYEQYF. CDR3 nucleotide sequence: TGTGCCAGCAGCTTAAAGGTGGGAGGATCCTACGAGCAGTACTTC.

The CDR3 region has the DNA TGTGCCAGCAGGGACAGGGGGGGGTCTAACTATGGCTACACCTTC. Protein: CASRDRGGSNYGYTF. The chain uses TRBV6-1 and TRBJ1-2; 10 positions match TRBD1. Trimming cost V 6 bases and J 0 bases; bases outside gene matches: 4. The germline CDR1 and CDR2 sequences are MNHNS and SASEGT. The CDR3 extends over 15 amino acids.

The J gene is TRBJ2-5, the V gene TRBV27; 7 bases agree with TRBD2. In germline, CDR1 is MNHEY, CDR2 SMNVEV (reference sequence). CDR3 size: 15 residues. V dropped 11 bases and J dropped 5; count of bases not matched to a gene: 17. The CDR3 loop is CAVRDLTSARETQYF. CDR3 coding DNA: TGTGCCGTCAGAGACTTAACTAGCGCAAGGGAGACCCAGTACTTC.

The chain has TRBV6-5 and TRBJ2-2; either TRBD1 or TRBD2 may supply D (5 bases each). CDR3 length equals 14 residues. CDR1 and CDR2 from the germline V gene are MNHEY and SVGAGI. V lost 7 bases and J lost 4, with 13 bases in between. The CDR3 DNA sequence: TGTGCCAGCAATCGGGACGCGGGCACCGGGGAGCTGTTTTTT. This encodes CASNRDAGTGELFF.

The J gene is TRBJ2-1, the V gene TRBV6-6; 8 positions agree with TRBD2. The germline V gene encodes CDR1 MNHNY and CDR2 SVGAGI (reference sequence). The CDR3 totals 13 residues. CDR3 sequence: CAAGEREYNEQFF. CDR3 DNA sequence: TGTGCAGCGGGAGAGAGGGAATACAATGAGCAGTTCTTC.

The chain recombines TRBV5-1 with TRBJ2-3, with a weak D call TRBD2 (6 bases). In germline, CDR1 is SGHRS, CDR2 YFSETQ. Deletions cut 1 base from V and 6 bases from J, with 12 bases between. This CDR3 spans 14 amino acids. The CDR3 protein is CASSLSREHDTQYF. DNA for the CDR3: TGCGCCAGCAGCTTGTCCCGGGAGCACGATACGCAGTATTTT.

The chain uses TRBV18 and TRBJ1-2; 9 nucleotides line up with TRBD1. Germline V gene data show CDR1 as KGHSH and CDR2 as LQKENI. J lost 6 bases, V lost 3 bases, and 8 bases had no gene match. The CDR3 contains 15 residues. In DNA form, the CDR3 reads TGTGCCAGCTCACCTAACTCCAGGACAGGGGATGGCTACACCTTC. Translated, it gives CASSPNSRTGDGYTF.

The gene calls are TRBV5-4 and TRBJ2-3; TRBD2 matches at 9 bases. Germline trimming cut 1 base from V and 3 bases from J; bases unmatched to any gene: 9. This CDR3 spans 17 amino acids. CDR1 is SGHNT, CDR2 YYREEE, per germline (reference sequence). The CDR3 bases are TGTGCCAGCAGCTTGCGGCTAGCGGGACCTGGGACAGATACGCAGTATTTT. It yields the protein CASSLRLAGPGTDTQYF.

V is TRBV10-3 and J is TRBJ2-5; D assignment may be TRBD1 or TRBD2 (5 bases each). Germline assignment: CDR1 ENHRY and CDR2 SYGVKD. With 6 bases removed from V and 14 bases from J, the gap between germline ends came to 19 bases. The CDR3 consists of 12 residues. The CDR3 here is CAISRQPEGLYF. CDR3 sequence (DNA): TGTGCCATCAGCAGACAGCCCGAGGGCTTATACTTC.

The chain recombines TRBV10-3 with TRBJ2-3, with D possibly TRBD1 on 6 matching bases. This CDR3 spans 16 amino acids. V was cut by 4 bases and J by 0 bases, with 14 bases left in between. Germline assignment: CDR1 ENHRY and CDR2 SYGVKD. The CDR3 DNA reads as TGTGCCATCAGTGGACGGACAGAGCCTAGCACAGATACGCAGTATTTT. Amino acid sequence: CAISGRTEPSTDTQYF.

Ten or more counts support this clone. The rearrangement links TRBV4-1 to TRBJ2-5; possibly TRBD2 for D (5 bases). The germline V gene encodes CDR1 MGHRA and CDR2 YSYEKL. V was cut by 1 base and J by 5 bases, with 14 bases left in between. CDR3 length equals 15 residues. The CDR3 spells CASSQATSGWETQYF. CDR3 in DNA: TGCGCCAGCAGCCAAGCCACGTCGGGGTGGGAGACCCAGTACTTC.

The CDR3 sequence is CASSLDSGDTQYF. In DNA form, the CDR3 reads TGTGCCAGCAGCTTGGATTCAGGGGATACGCAGTATTTT. This rearrangement joins TRBV5-8 to TRBJ2-3; D perhaps matches TRBD1 (5 bases). The CDR3 has 13 amino acids. Trimming cost V 0 bases and J 6 bases, with 8 bases left between them. CDR1 and CDR2 (germline): SGHTS, YDEGEE.

The J gene is TRBJ2-1, the V gene TRBV19; D is uncertain. CDR1 is LNHDA and CDR2 is SQIVND in the germline V gene (reference sequence). The CDR3 is 15 amino acids. Trimming pared 5 bases from V and 0 bases from J, leaving 11 bases between. CDR3 sequence reads: CASSWRSGSYNEQFF. The CDR3 nucleotides read TGTGCCAGTAGTTGGCGGTCGGGCTCCTACAATGAGCAGTTCTTC.

The rearrangement links TRBV29-1 to TRBJ1-5; 7 positions match TRBD1. The CDR3 sequence is 13 residues long. Germline-derived CDR1 and CDR2 are SQVTM and ANQGSEA. With V trimmed by 1 base and J by 10 bases, 7 bases remained unmatched. The CDR3 here is CSVEGDSGQPQHF. As DNA, the CDR3 is TGCAGCGTTGAAGGGGACAGTGGTCAACCCCAGCATTTT.

The chain carries TRBV10-3 and TRBJ2-7; the D is unclear. V lost 2 bases and J 3 bases, leaving 20 bases between the germline ends. The germline gives CDR1 ENHRY, CDR2 SYGVKD. The CDR3 runs 17 residues. CDR3 DNA: TGTGCCATCAGTGAGAAGATCGTGACCGAAGCCTTCTACGAGCAGTACTTC. Translating gives CAISEKIVTEAFYEQYF.

V is TRBV30 and J is TRBJ2-1, with D uncertain. In germline, CDR1 is GTSNPN, CDR2 SVGIG (reference sequence). This CDR3 has 14 residues. The CDR3 sequence is CAGIPDFSYNEQFF. The DNA of the CDR3 is TGTGCTGGAATTCCCGATTTTTCCTACAATGAGCAGTTCTTC.

The chain has TRBV11-2 and TRBJ2-7, with 9 bases lining up with TRBD1. Per germline, CDR1 SGHAT and CDR2 FQNNGV. V was pared by 7 bases and J by 3 bases, with 4 bases of the junction left unmatched. This CDR3 has 13 amino acids. CDR3 bases: TGTGCCAGCACCCGGGACAGGGTCTACGAGCAGTACTTC. Translation gives CASTRDRVYEQYF. The variable domain in full, completed from reference TRBV11-2 and TRBJ2-7, reads EAGVAQSPRYKIIEKRQSVAFWCNPISGHATLYWYQQILGQGPKLLIQFQNNGVVDDSQLPKDRFSAERLKGVDSTLKIQPAKLEDSAVYLCASTRDRVYEQYFGPGTRLTVT.

In DNA form, the CDR3 reads TGTGCCAGCTCACCTCTCCCGAGGACAACGAACACCGGGGAGCTGTTTTTT. Its translation is CASSPLPRTTNTGELFF. This chain uses TRBV18 with TRBJ2-2; D perhaps matches TRBD1 (5 bases). Trimming pared 3 bases from V and 0 bases from J, leaving 14 bases between. Germline CDR1 reads KGHSH; CDR2 reads LQKENI. The CDR3 runs to 17 residues.

Notes on this clone: Within the sample, other DNA sequences also encode this same CDR3. This chain uses TRBV7-9 with TRBJ1-5; D might be TRBD1 (5 bases). V dropped 1 base and J dropped 7 bases, with 11 bases sitting between them. Germline CDR1 and CDR2: SEHNR and FQNEAQ (reference sequence). The CDR3 length is 14 residues. CDR3 amino acids: CASSLGAGNQPQHF. The CDR3 coding sequence is TGTGCCAGCAGCTTAGGAGCAGGGAACCAGCCCCAGCATTTT. The whole variable domain, remainder taken from reference TRBV7-9 and TRBJ1-5, is DTGVSQNPRHKITKRGQNVTFRCDPISEHNRLYWYRQTLGQGPEFLTYFQNEAQLEKSRLLSDRFSAERPKGSFSTLEIQRTEQGDSAMYLCASSLGAGNQPQHFGDGTRLSIL.

This chain joins TRBV29-1 and TRBJ1-2; no firm D call. The CDR3 length is 12 residues. Deletions cut 7 bases from V and 1 base from J, with 10 bases between. CDR1 is SQVTM and CDR2 is ANQGSEA in the germline V gene. The CDR3 DNA reads as TGCAGCGACGGACCGATTAACTATGGCTACACCTTC. It yields the protein CSDGPINYGYTF.

The count of this clone is one. This chain joins TRBV15 and TRBJ2-3; either TRBD1 or TRBD2 may fit D (6 bases each). V was trimmed by 1 base and J by 6 bases, leaving 17 bases between them. Per germline, CDR1 LNHNV and CDR2 YYDKDF (reference sequence). This CDR3 contains 16 residues. DNA for the CDR3: TGTGCCACCAGCAGAGTTAGGGGGGCCTCCTTGGATACGCAGTATTTT. This gives the protein CATSRVRGASLDTQYF. The variable domain in full, with the rest retrieved from reference TRBV15 and TRBJ2-3, is DAMVIQNPRYQVTQFGKPVTLSCSQTLNHNVMYWYQQKSSQAPKLLFHYYDKDFNNEADTPDNFQSRRPNTSFCFLDIRSPGLGDTAMYLCATSRVRGASLDTQYFGPGTRLTVL.

This chain connects TRBV4-1 to TRBJ2-5; 9 nucleotides agree with TRBD1. The J call is uncertain, as TRBJ2-7 better fits the DNA end. CDR3 length: 14 amino acids. The V gene's germline CDR1 is MGHRA and CDR2 YSYEKL. The DNA of the CDR3 is TGCGCCAGCAGCCGGGACAGGGTGAGGCACGAGCAGTACTTC. This codes for CASSRDRVRHEQYF.

The chain recombines TRBV21-1 with TRBJ1-1; TRBD1, the table's D call, was not compared with the DNA. TRBV21-1 is annotated as a pseudogene. There are 17 residues in the CDR3. The CDR3 region is CASSSLPSGPEDSEAFF. In nucleotides, the CDR3 is TGTGCCAGCAGCTCCCTACCCTCCGGGCCAGAAGACAGTGAAGCTTTCTTT.

The J gene is TRBJ2-2, the V gene TRBV10-1, with 8 positions matching TRBD2. V trimming: 0 bases; J trimming: 0 bases; junction bases outside the gene matches: 15. Germline V gene lookup returns CDR1 WNHNN and CDR2 SYGVQD (reference sequence). The CDR3 is 21 amino acids. The CDR3 bases are TGCGCCAGCAGTGAGTCGCTTGGGCTAGCGGGCGGGAATTCGAACACCGGGGAGCTGTTTTTT. It translates to CASSESLGLAGGNSNTGELFF.

V is TRBV4-1 and J is TRBJ2-5; 10 bases line up with TRBD2. V shed 1 base and J 1 base; nucleotides not matched to a gene: 9. Germline V lookup: CDR1 MGHRA, CDR2 YSYEKL. CDR3 size: 18 residues. The CDR3, as DNA: TGCGCCAGCAGCCAAGTAAACATGGGACTAGCGTCCCAAGAGACCCAGTACTTC. It codes for CASSQVNMGLASQETQYF.

The V and J genes are TRBV6-6 and TRBJ2-6; the D gene is possibly TRBD2 (5 bases). The CDR3 loop spans 15 amino acids. The V gene's germline CDR1 is MNHNY and CDR2 SVGAGI (reference sequence). V was cut by 2 bases and J by 1 base, with 6 bases left in between. In nucleotides, the CDR3 is TGTGCCAGCAGTTACGAGGGATCTGGGGCCAACGTCCTGACTTTC. Protein: CASSYEGSGANVLTF.

The rearrangement links TRBV23-1 to TRBJ2-5; D possibly corresponds to TRBD2 (5 bases). TRBV23-1 is reported as an ORF; its role is uncertain. V lost 10 bases, J lost 5 bases, and 11 bases lay in between. There are 11 residues in the CDR3. CDR3 loop: CANGIWETQYF. DNA of the CDR3: TGCGCCAACGGGATTTGGGAGACCCAGTACTTC.

The chain carries TRBV2 and TRBJ1-4; TRBD1 agrees at 7 bases. This CDR3 has 14 amino acids. V was clipped by 2 bases and J by 7 bases; unmatched bases: 4. Per the germline V gene, CDR1 is SNHLY and CDR2 is FYNNEI. In nucleotides, the CDR3 is TGTGCCAGCAGTGAAATTCGGACAGGTGAAAAACTGTTTTTT. This translates into CASSEIRTGEKLFF.

The chain links TRBV10-3 to TRBJ2-3; TRBD1 might be the D (5 bases). V lost 7 bases and J 2 bases, leaving 13 bases between the germline ends. The CDR3 is 14 residues long. Looked up from germline, CDR1 is ENHRY and CDR2 is SYGVKD. The CDR3 DNA is TGTGCCATCAAGGGGCAGGGCCACACAGATACGCAGTATTTT. It is translated as CAIKGQGHTDTQYF.